This T cell receptor (beta chain) stems from a study of blood T cell repertoires in COVID-19. On the study more broadly: Both acute and convalescent COVID-19 samples were obtained from the United States, Italy and Spain. T cells, B-cell-depleted T cells, or PBMCs provided the cDNA or gDNA that served as material.

Germline assignment: CDR1 SGHRS and CDR2 YFSETQ. The CDR3 extends over 15 amino acids. V shed 0 bases, J shed 2 bases, and the junction held 4 bases outside the gene matches. Original handling: Reference gene primer amplification in the assay estimated nucleated cell counts. The assay was immunoSEQ multiplex PCR, and TCRdb's table has in-frame clones only and misses some. D and trimming were read from the DNA, whereas the V and J calls and clone size are those reported in that table. The sample yields approximately 270,000 clones, 70% to 85% seen once. Sequencing input: peripheral blood. The sequence came from a human donor with COVID-19, enrolled during active disease. The donor label of this sample is uncertain. The chain has TRBV5-1 and TRBJ2-7, with 8 bases matching TRBD1. The CDR3 nucleotides are TGCGCCAGCAGCTTGGGCGGACAGGGTACCTACGAGCAGTACTTC. Its protein product is CASSLGGQGTYEQYF.